Below are 27 T cell receptor beta chains sequenced from a single sample in a study of T cell clones after liver transplantation. Sequencing was performed with immunoSEQ multiplex PCR; in TCRdb, only in-frame clones are kept and a portion is missing. This sample has tens of thousands of clones, with 60% to 80% found just once. The sample in question was CD4+ T cells from blood, obtained at the 22-month timepoint. These TCRs come from a human patient who received a liver transplant. Some T cells may have come from the graft donor.

This clone was counted between two and nine times. This rearrangement joins TRBV5-4 to TRBJ2-7; possible D gene TRBD2, 6 bases. The CDR3 is 12 amino acids. CDR1 and CDR2 (germline): SGHNT, YYREEE (reference sequence). The V gene lost 4 bases and the J gene lost 6 bases, with 11 bases spanning the gap. The CDR3 protein is CASSQTSSEQYF. DNA of the CDR3: TGTGCCAGCAGCCAGACTAGTTCCGAGCAGTACTTC.

This sequence joins TRBV11-2 and TRBJ2-7, with TRBD1 as a possible D gene (6 bases). V was clipped by 5 bases and J by 0 bases, with 14 bases between them. Germline V CDR1 and CDR2: SGHAT, FQNNGV. The CDR3 is 15 residues long. The DNA for the CDR3 is TGTGCCAGCAGCCTCAACAGGGTGCTCTCCTACGAGCAGTACTTC. This sequence encodes CASSLNRVLSYEQYF.

This clone was observed once. V gene TRBV27 combines with J gene TRBJ2-3; a weak D match, TRBD2 (5 bases). CDR3 size: 14 residues. The V and J ends lost 6 bases and 3 bases respectively, with 13 bases between them. Per germline, CDR1 MNHEY and CDR2 SMNVEV (reference sequence). The CDR3, as DNA: TGTGCCAGCAGACCTTACGGGGTTACAGATACGCAGTATTTT. It translates to CASRPYGVTDTQYF.

The chain couples TRBV5-1 to TRBJ2-4; no reliable D call. Germline V gene lookup returns CDR1 SGHRS and CDR2 YFSETQ. The CDR3 contains 11 residues. With 9 bases removed from V and 7 bases from J, the gap between germline ends came to 11 bases. The CDR3 DNA sequence: TGCGCCACTCCCACTCGGAACATTCAGTACTTC. Translated, it gives CATPTRNIQYF.

In this sample, this clone turned up once. The chain links TRBV5-1 to TRBJ2-5; D uncertain. Germline CDR1 reads SGHRS; CDR2 reads YFSETQ. This CDR3 is 14 amino acids long. V lost 0 bases and J lost 0, with 6 bases in between. The CDR3: CASSLGTYQETQYF. CDR3 DNA sequence: TGCGCCAGCAGCTTGGGGACGTACCAAGAGACCCAGTACTTC.

The chain has TRBV29-1 and TRBJ1-3; D call uncertain. Germline V CDR1 and CDR2: SQVTM, ANQGSEA. V was pared by 1 base and J by 4 bases, with 5 bases between. The CDR3 has 12 amino acids. The CDR3 is CSVEAVGNTIYF. In DNA form, the CDR3 reads TGCAGCGTTGAAGCCGTCGGAAACACCATATATTTT.

For the CDR3, the DNA is TGCGCCAGCAGCCAAGGGGCCCTCGGGTCCAAAAACATTCAGTACTTC. Its translation is CASSQGALGSKNIQYF. V usage is TRBV4-1 and J usage is TRBJ2-4; D is unclear. Trimming removed 1 base from V and 2 bases from J, with 12 bases in between. Germline V lookup: CDR1 MGHRA, CDR2 YSYEKL. The CDR3 spans 16 residues.

In its sample, this clone was seen a few times. V usage is TRBV5-1 and J usage is TRBJ1-4, with D unresolved. The V end was cut by 2 bases, the J end by 8 bases, with 22 bases between. The CDR3 is 17 residues long. Per germline, CDR1 SGHRS and CDR2 YFSETQ. The DNA for the CDR3 is TGCGCCAGCAGCTTCGGGGTTACCCAATCTTCGTACGAAAAACTGTTTTTT. It is translated as CASSFGVTQSSYEKLFF.

The sample holds one count of this clone. The chain carries TRBV6-5 and TRBJ2-7, with TRBD1 identical over 9 bases. Germline V CDR1 and CDR2: MNHEY, SVGAGI. The CDR3 consists of 15 residues. V lost 2 bases, J lost 3 bases, and 5 bases stayed unmatched. Written as DNA, the CDR3 is TGTGCCAGCAGTTACGACCGGGACAGGGTCTACGAGCAGTACTTC. Amino acids: CASSYDRDRVYEQYF.

This rearrangement joins TRBV19 to TRBJ1-1; 11 positions agree with TRBD1. This CDR3 spans 13 amino acids. CDR1 LNHDA and CDR2 SQIVND come from the germline V gene (reference sequence). Unmatched junction bases numbered 6, after V lost 10 bases and J lost 5 bases. The CDR3 is CAIQDRGRTEAFF. The CDR3 DNA follows: TGTGCCATCCAGGACAGGGGGCGGACTGAAGCTTTCTTT.

This chain uses TRBV7-2 with TRBJ2-7; 7 nucleotides line up with TRBD1. This CDR3 spans 15 amino acids. Unmatched junction bases numbered 8, after V lost 2 bases and J lost 4 bases. CDR1 is SGHTA, CDR2 FQGNSA, per germline. The CDR3 sequence is CASSLKGDSEYEQYF. For the CDR3, the DNA is TGTGCCAGCAGCTTAAAGGGGGACAGCGAGTACGAGCAGTACTTC.

This clone was found many times. This chain connects TRBV10-1 to TRBJ2-3; D gene unclear. V shed 6 bases and J shed 9 bases, with 16 bases lying between them. There are 13 residues in the CDR3. In germline, CDR1 is WNHNN, CDR2 SYGVQD (reference sequence). In DNA form, the CDR3 reads TGCGCCAGCAGCCCAGACTCCCTAGGGACGCAGTATTTT. This encodes CASSPDSLGTQYF.

The V and J genes are TRBV7-2 and TRBJ2-5, with a tentative D call TRBD1 (5 bases). Trimming removed 1 base from V and 5 bases from J, with 11 bases in between. The germline gives CDR1 SGHTA, CDR2 FQGNSA. The CDR3 covers 14 residues. CDR3 sequence (DNA): TGTGCCAGCAGCTTAGTTCAGGGTGTGGAGACCCAGTACTTC. Encoded protein: CASSLVQGVETQYF.

This clone was recorded once. V usage is TRBV2 and J usage is TRBJ1-2; 12 positions agree with TRBD1. The trim removed 10 bases at V and 4 bases at J, leaving 10 bases unmatched. The CDR3 covers 15 residues. Germline V lookup: CDR1 SNHLY, CDR2 FYNNEI. The CDR3 nucleotides are TGTGCCACCGATCCCGGGACAGGGGGCGGCTATGGCTACACCTTC. It encodes CATDPGTGGGYGYTF.

This sequence joins TRBV4-1 and TRBJ1-3; 8 bases match TRBD1. With 0 bases clipped from V and 0 bases from J, the junction kept 4 bases outside the gene matches. This CDR3 comprises 17 residues. Germline V gene data show CDR1 as MGHRA and CDR2 as YSYEKL. In DNA form, the CDR3 reads TGCGCCAGCAGCCAAGATAGGACAGGGCCCTCTGGAAACACCATATATTTT. Protein sequence: CASSQDRTGPSGNTIYF.

This clone was counted between two and nine times. The chain recombines TRBV10-3 with TRBJ1-2; D unresolved. The CDR3 has 12 amino acids. Between the trimmed V and J ends, which lost 11 bases and 4 bases, there was a span of 14 bases. The V gene's germline CDR1 is ENHRY and CDR2 SYGVKD. CDR3: CALATESYGYTF. For the CDR3, the DNA is TGTGCCCTTGCGACGGAGAGCTATGGCTACACCTTC.

The chain links TRBV6-4 to TRBJ1-2, with TRBD1 matching 11 bases. V lost 0 bases to trimming and J lost 7 bases; unmatched junction nucleotides: 4. The CDR3 consists of 15 residues. In germline, CDR1 is MRHNA, CDR2 SNTAGT. CDR3 sequence reads: CASSDSRTGGGGYTF. CDR3 nucleotides: TGTGCCAGCAGTGACTCGAGGACAGGGGGCGGTGGCTACACCTTC.

The J gene is TRBJ2-5, the V gene TRBV7-6; D is undetermined. Germline assignment: CDR1 SGHVS and CDR2 FNYEAQ. CDR3 length equals 15 residues. Trimming pared 4 bases from V and 1 base from J, leaving 13 bases between. CDR3 sequence reads: CASSSPRGSQETQYF. CDR3 DNA: TGTGCCAGCAGCTCCCCTCGAGGATCCCAAGAGACCCAGTACTTC.

V gene TRBV5-4 combines with J gene TRBJ2-7, with a weak D call TRBD1 (6 bases). The CDR3 extends over 13 amino acids. Trimming left V 4 bases short and J 3 bases short, with 11 bases between. From germline, CDR1 is SGHNT and CDR2 YYREEE (reference sequence). The CDR3 DNA reads as TGTGCCAGCAGCCAGGACAGCCTCTACGAGCAGTACTTC. Translated, it gives CASSQDSLYEQYF. The full variable domain, its missing parts supplied by reference TRBV5-4 and TRBJ2-7, is ETGVTQSPTHLIKTRGQQVTLRCSSQSGHNTVSWYQQALGQGPQFIFQYYREEENGRGNFPPRFSGLQFPNYSSELNVNALELDDSALYLCASSQDSLYEQYFGPGTRLTVT.

Only a few counts were recorded for this clone. The chain is built from TRBV6-5 and TRBJ1-6; D is unresolved. V shed 6 bases and J shed 5 bases, with 11 bases lying between them. The CDR3 sequence is 14 residues long. Per germline, CDR1 MNHEY and CDR2 SVGAGI. The CDR3 sequence: CASRLRTNNSPLHF. CDR3 DNA: TGTGCCAGCAGACTACGGACTAATAATTCACCCCTCCACTTT.

The chain joins TRBV7-2 to TRBJ2-5, with D perhaps TRBD1 or TRBD2 (6 bases each). This CDR3 comprises 15 residues. CDR1 and CDR2 from the germline V gene are SGHTA and FQGNSA. Trimming left V 2 bases short and J 5 bases short, with 15 bases between. CDR3 sequence (DNA): TGTGCCAGCAGCTTAACGGGGGCTTCTGTTGAGACCCAGTACTTC. Protein: CASSLTGASVETQYF. The entire variable domain, with the rest obtained from reference TRBV7-2 and TRBJ2-5, is as follows: GAGVSQSPSNKVTEKGKDVELRCDPISGHTALYWYRQSLGQGLEFLIYFQGNSAPDKSGLPSDRFSAERTGGSVSTLTIQRTQQEDSAVYLCASSLTGASVETQYFGPGTRLLVL.

CDR3 bases: TGTGCCAGCAGTGGGGGCGACACCGGGGAGCTGTTTTTT. Translating it yields CASSGGDTGELFF. The V gene is TRBV6-4, the J gene TRBJ2-2; TRBD1 is a possible D gene (5 bases). This CDR3 has 13 amino acids. Trimming left V 4 bases short and J 3 bases short, with 6 bases between. From germline, CDR1 is MRHNA and CDR2 SNTAGT.

This clone was observed once. V is TRBV28 and J is TRBJ1-2, with 7 bases fitting TRBD1. Germline values: CDR1 MDHEN, CDR2 SYDVKM. The CDR3 covers 18 residues. Germline trimming cut 1 base from V and 3 bases from J; bases unmatched to any gene: 14. The CDR3 coding sequence is TGTGCCAGCAGTTTATCGAGCTTTACAGGGGCCGCTGACTATGGCTACACCTTC. Translation gives CASSLSSFTGAADYGYTF.

The chain couples TRBV7-2 to TRBJ1-5; 9 bases agree with TRBD1. Per the germline V gene, CDR1 is SGHTA and CDR2 is FQGNSA. The CDR3 totals 15 residues. Losses at the gene ends were 5 bases for V and 5 bases for J; bases not matched to a gene: 7. The CDR3 sequence is CASSQTGGWHQPQHF. The CDR3, as DNA: TGTGCCAGCAGCCAAACAGGGGGCTGGCATCAGCCCCAGCATTTT. Full variable domain (rest looked up from reference TRBV7-2 and TRBJ1-5): GAGVSQSPSNKVTEKGKDVELRCDPISGHTALYWYRQSLGQGLEFLIYFQGNSAPDKSGLPSDRFSAERTGGSVSTLTIQRTQQEDSAVYLCASSQTGGWHQPQHFGDGTRLSIL.

The V call is TRBV6-5, the J call TRBJ2-5, with 9 bases fitting TRBD2. Trimming cost V 6 bases and J 2 bases; bases outside gene matches: 4. The CDR3 extends over 14 amino acids. Germline V gene lookup returns CDR1 MNHEY and CDR2 SVGAGI. The CDR3 nucleotides are TGTGCCAGCAGGAAAAGCGGGGGGCAAGAGACCCAGTACTTC. It translates to CASRKSGGQETQYF.

The genes are TRBV11-3 and TRBJ2-3; 7 bases are a match to TRBD2. Trimming took 5 bases from V and 2 from J; bases not matched to a gene: 4. The germline V gene has CDR1 SGHNT and CDR2 YENEEA. The CDR3 is made up of 14 amino acids. CDR3 DNA: TGTGCCAGCAGCAATCTAGCGGTCACAGATACGCAGTATTTT. Its protein product is CASSNLAVTDTQYF.

This clone was found a few times. The CDR3 is CASSRDRGGGYTF. The CDR3 DNA follows: TGTGCCAGCAGCCGGGACAGGGGAGGCGGCTACACCTTC. The rearrangement uses TRBV14 and TRBJ1-2, with TRBD1 identical over 10 bases. J gave up 8 bases and V 4 bases, and 4 bases lay outside the gene matches. The CDR3 consists of 13 residues. The V gene's germline CDR1 is SGHDN and CDR2 FVKESK. Filled out from reference TRBV14 and TRBJ1-2, the complete variable domain reads EAGVTQFPSHSVIEKGQTVTLRCDPISGHDNLYWYRRVMGKEIKFLLHFVKESKQDESGMPNNRFLAERTGGTYSTLKVQPAELEDSGVYFCASSRDRGGGYTFGSGTRLTVV.